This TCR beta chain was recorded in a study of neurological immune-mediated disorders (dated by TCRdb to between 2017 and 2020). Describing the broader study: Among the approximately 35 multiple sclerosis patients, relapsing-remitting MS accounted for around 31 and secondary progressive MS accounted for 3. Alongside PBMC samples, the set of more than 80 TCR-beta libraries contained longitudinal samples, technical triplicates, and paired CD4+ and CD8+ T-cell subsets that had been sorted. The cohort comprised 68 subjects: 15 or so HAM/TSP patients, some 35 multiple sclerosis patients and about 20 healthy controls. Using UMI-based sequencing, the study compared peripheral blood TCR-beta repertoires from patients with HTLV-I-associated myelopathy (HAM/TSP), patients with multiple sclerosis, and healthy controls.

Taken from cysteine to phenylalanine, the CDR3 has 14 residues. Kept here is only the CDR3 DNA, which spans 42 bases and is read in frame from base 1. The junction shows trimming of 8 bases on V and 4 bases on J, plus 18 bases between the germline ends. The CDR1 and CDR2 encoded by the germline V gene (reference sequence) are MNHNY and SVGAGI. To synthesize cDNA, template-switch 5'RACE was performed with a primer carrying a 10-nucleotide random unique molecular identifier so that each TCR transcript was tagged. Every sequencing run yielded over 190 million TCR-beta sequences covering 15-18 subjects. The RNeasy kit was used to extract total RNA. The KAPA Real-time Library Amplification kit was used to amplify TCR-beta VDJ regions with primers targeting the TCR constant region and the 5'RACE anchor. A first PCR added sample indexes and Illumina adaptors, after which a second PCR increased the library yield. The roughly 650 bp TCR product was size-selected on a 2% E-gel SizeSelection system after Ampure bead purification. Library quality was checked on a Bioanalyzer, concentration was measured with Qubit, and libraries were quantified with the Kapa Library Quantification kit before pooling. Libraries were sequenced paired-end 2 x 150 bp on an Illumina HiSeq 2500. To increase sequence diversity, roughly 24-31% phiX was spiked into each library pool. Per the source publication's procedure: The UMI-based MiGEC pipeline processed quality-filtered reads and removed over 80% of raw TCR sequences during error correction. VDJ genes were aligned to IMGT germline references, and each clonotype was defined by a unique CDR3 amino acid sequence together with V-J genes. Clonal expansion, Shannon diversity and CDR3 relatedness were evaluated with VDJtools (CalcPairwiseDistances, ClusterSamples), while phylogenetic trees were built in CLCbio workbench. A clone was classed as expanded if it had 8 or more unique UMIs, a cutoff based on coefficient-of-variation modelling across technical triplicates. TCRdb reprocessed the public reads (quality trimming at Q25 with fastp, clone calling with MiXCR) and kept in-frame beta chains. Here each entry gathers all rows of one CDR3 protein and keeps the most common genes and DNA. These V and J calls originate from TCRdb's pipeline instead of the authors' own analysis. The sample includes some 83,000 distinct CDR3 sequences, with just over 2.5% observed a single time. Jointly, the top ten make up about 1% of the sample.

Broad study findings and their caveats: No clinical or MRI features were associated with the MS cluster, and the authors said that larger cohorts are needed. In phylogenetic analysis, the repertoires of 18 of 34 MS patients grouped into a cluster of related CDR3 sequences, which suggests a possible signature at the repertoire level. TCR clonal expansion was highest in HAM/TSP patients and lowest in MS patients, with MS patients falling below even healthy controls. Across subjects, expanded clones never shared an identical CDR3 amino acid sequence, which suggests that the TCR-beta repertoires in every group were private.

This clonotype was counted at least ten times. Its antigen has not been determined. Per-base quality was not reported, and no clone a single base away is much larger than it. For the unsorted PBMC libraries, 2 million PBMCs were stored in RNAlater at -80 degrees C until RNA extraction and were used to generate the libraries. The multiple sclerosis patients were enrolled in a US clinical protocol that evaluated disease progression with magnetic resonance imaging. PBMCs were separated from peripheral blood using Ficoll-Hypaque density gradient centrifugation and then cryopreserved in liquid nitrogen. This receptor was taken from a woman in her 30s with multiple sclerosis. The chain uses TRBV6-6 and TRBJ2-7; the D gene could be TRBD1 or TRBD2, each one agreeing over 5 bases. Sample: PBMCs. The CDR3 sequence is CASGHLDYSYEQYF. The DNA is TGTGCCAGCGGACACCTTGACTATAGTTACGAGCAGTACTTC.